The source of this T cell receptor beta chain is a study of Tregs in tolerant kidney transplant recipients. Findings of the study overall: Tregs expanded with activated donor B cells seemed most donor-specific.

Here immunoSEQ multiplex PCR was the method, and the copy in TCRdb shows in-frame clones only, minus some. Of roughly 86,000 clones in the sample, under 95% were seen once. Note on this clone: The antigen is not known.

The CDR3 totals 12 residues. V lost 6 bases and J lost 3, with 7 bases in between. The germline V gene encodes CDR1 MNHEY and CDR2 SMNVEV (reference sequence). Related graft donors supplied nonmyeloablative bone marrow transplants, and mixed chimerism was transient. Thawed PBMCs were FACS-sorted into unstimulated CD4+CD25+CD127- regulatory T cells, CD4+CD25- non-regulatory cells, CD4 and CD8 cells. This sample comprised CD4+ T cells from blood (PBMCs), obtained 12 months after the transplant. This receptor was obtained from a human patient who received a combined kidney and bone marrow transplant. Part of the T cell pool may stem from the graft donor. The chain is built from TRBV27 and TRBJ2-3; D gene unclear. CDR3 protein: CASSPSTDTQYF. In DNA form, the CDR3 reads TGTGCCAGCAGCCCGAGTACAGATACGCAGTATTTT.